This TCR beta chain was identified in a study of cytomegalovirus exposure and HLA in healthy donors. Study-level background: The 130 or so validation repertoires, a later analysis reported, used the same platform as the 550 to 700 repertoires from the first cohort.

A remark on this clone: Its antigen is unidentified.

Regarding the study as a whole: Rare TCR sequences predominated, though certain public TCRs were found in many donors. Specificity for CMV antigens was confirmed in vitro for a few of the CMV-associated chains.

Germline V CDR1 and CDR2: SGHTA, FQGTGA. Trimming at V came to 5 bases and at J to 5 bases, leaving 8 bases not matched to a gene. CDR3 length: 16 amino acids. Clones were read by immunoSEQ multiplex PCR, and TCRdb kept only the in-frame ones, dropping some. The repertoire holds about 98,000 clones, with over 75% as singletons. The V and J genes are TRBV7-3 and TRBJ2-2, with TRBD2 identical over 10 bases. The sequence was obtained from a man younger than 35 in good health and CMV-seropositive. The specimen sequenced was PBMCs. The CDR3 region is CASSPFSGGDTGELFF. The DNA for the CDR3 is TGTGCCAGCAGCCCTTTCAGCGGGGGGGATACCGGGGAGCTGTTTTTT.